A single sample is the source of the 13 T cell receptor beta chains below, sequenced in a study of blood T cell repertoires in COVID-19. Sequencing was performed with immunoSEQ multiplex PCR; in TCRdb, only in-frame clones are kept and a portion is missing. The sample records approximately 210,000 clones, 89% being singletons. Material for sequencing was peripheral blood. The receptors stem from a woman in her thirties or forties with acute or convalescent COVID-19.

J is TRBJ1-1 and V is TRBV19; 7 bases are a match to TRBD1. The junction had 10 bases not matched to a gene; V was cut back by 0 bases and J by 3 bases. Germline V gene sequence: CDR1 LNHDA, CDR2 SQIVND (reference sequence). The CDR3 has 17 amino acids. CDR3 nucleotide sequence: TGTGCCAGTAGTATAGACCGATGGAGGGGGCAGTACACTGAAGCTTTCTTT. It translates to CASSIDRWRGQYTEAFF.

The chain recombines TRBV3-1 (or the pseudogene TRBV3-2) with TRBJ2-5, with 11 bases fitting TRBD2. Looked up from germline, CDR1 is LGHDT and CDR2 is YNNKEL (reference sequence). The CDR3 is made up of 17 amino acids. J gave up 3 bases and V 0 bases, and 6 bases lay outside the gene matches. The CDR3 DNA reads TGTGCCAGCAGCCAAGATCGAGTGGGACTAGCGGAAGAGACCCAGTACTTC. The encoded protein is CASSQDRVGLAEETQYF.

The V and J genes are TRBV10-3 and TRBJ1-1, with 7 nucleotides matching TRBD1. This CDR3 is built from 15 residues. Germline V gives CDR1 ENHRY, CDR2 SYGVKD. The V segment lost 6 bases and the J segment 1 base; nucleotides outside the gene matches: 8. The CDR3 here is CAIRGGDRANTEAFF. In nucleotides, the CDR3 is TGTGCCATCAGGGGGGGAGACAGGGCGAACACTGAAGCTTTCTTT.

This sequence joins TRBV7-9 and TRBJ2-3; 9 nucleotides line up with TRBD1. The CDR3 is 16 amino acids. V shed 3 bases and J 4 bases; nucleotides not matched to a gene: 8. Germline CDR1 and CDR2: SEHNR and FQNEAQ (reference sequence). The CDR3 bases are TGTGCCAGCAGCTTTTGGACAGGGGAGAGAGCAGATACGCAGTATTTT. Translated, it gives CASSFWTGERADTQYF.

This clone appeared a single time. This chain links TRBV5-1 with TRBJ2-7; 8 bases are shared with TRBD1. The CDR3 loop spans 13 amino acids. Germline-derived CDR1 and CDR2 are SGHRS and YFSETQ. The junction had 6 bases not matched to a gene; V was cut back by 4 bases and J by 6 bases. CDR3 coding DNA: TGCGCCAGCAGCCCTGACAGGGGCCCCGAGCAGTACGTC. It encodes CASSPDRGPEQYV.

The rearrangement uses TRBV30 and TRBJ1-5, with TRBD1 as a possible D gene (6 bases). The CDR3 totals 14 residues. Germline V gives CDR1 GTSNPN, CDR2 SVGIG (reference sequence). Trimming removed 0 bases from V and 7 bases from J, with 13 bases in between. DNA of the CDR3: TGTGCCTGGAGTGTACGGTCCAGGGGCCAGCCCCAGCATTTT. Amino acid sequence: CAWSVRSRGQPQHF.

The CDR3 reads CATSRITTRPYNEQFF. The CDR3 DNA reads TGTGCCACCAGCAGAATAACGACACGCCCTTACAATGAGCAGTTCTTC. The rearrangement links TRBV15 to TRBJ2-1, with unresolved D. Germline-derived CDR1 and CDR2 are LNHNV and YYDKDF (reference sequence). CDR3 length equals 16 residues. The V end was cut by 2 bases, the J end by 4 bases, with 15 bases between.

The chain employs TRBV5-1 and TRBJ1-2, with 9 bases identical to TRBD1. Unmatched junction bases numbered 5, after V lost 3 bases and J lost 5 bases. The CDR3 is made up of 14 amino acids. Per germline, CDR1 SGHRS and CDR2 YFSETQ. CDR3 sequence: CASSSTGQGYGYTF. In DNA, the CDR3 is TGCGCCAGCAGCTCAACGGGACAGGGTTATGGCTACACCTTC.

The chain carries TRBV7-9 and TRBJ2-3; 10 bases are shared with TRBD1. This CDR3 has 15 residues. Trimming took 1 base from V and 5 from J; bases not matched to a gene: 3. Germline V gives CDR1 SEHNR, CDR2 FQNEAQ (reference sequence). CDR3 amino acids: CASSLGRTGGDTQYF. CDR3 nucleotide sequence: TGTGCCAGCAGCTTAGGCAGGACAGGGGGAGATACGCAGTATTTT. The full variable domain, completed using reference TRBV7-9 and TRBJ2-3, is DTGVSQNPRHKITKRGQNVTFRCDPISEHNRLYWYRQTLGQGPEFLTYFQNEAQLEKSRLLSDRFSAERPKGSFSTLEIQRTEQGDSAMYLCASSLGRTGGDTQYFGPGTRLTVL.

This chain links TRBV5-8 with TRBJ2-5; the D is unclear. The CDR3 sequence is 11 residues long. The V gene lost 4 bases and the J gene lost 5 bases, with 6 bases spanning the gap. The germline gives CDR1 SGHTS, CDR2 YDEGEE. The CDR3 DNA sequence: TGTGCCAGCAGCCCACGGGAGACCCAGTACTTC. Translating it yields CASSPRETQYF.

The V call is TRBV5-6, the J call TRBJ1-1; D is perhaps TRBD1 (6 bases). The CDR3 totals 16 residues. CDR1 is SGHDT and CDR2 is YYEEEE in the germline V gene. Trimming shortened V by 3 bases and J by 2 bases, and 17 bases separated the two germline ends. CDR3 region: CASSYWGGLLNTEAFF. The CDR3 DNA reads TGTGCCAGCAGCTACTGGGGGGGCCTCCTCAACACTGAAGCTTTCTTT.

This chain joins TRBV5-1 and TRBJ2-3, with a weak D call TRBD2 (6 bases). This CDR3 is built from 14 residues. The germline V gene encodes CDR1 SGHRS and CDR2 YFSETQ. Trimming took 0 bases from V and 1 from J, leaving 6 bases between them. Here the CDR3 reads CASSLVAGTDTQYF. In DNA, the CDR3 is TGCGCCAGCAGCTTGGTAGCGGGCACAGATACGCAGTATTTT. Variable domain in full (rest from reference TRBV5-1 and TRBJ2-3): KAGVTQTPRYLIKTRGQQVTLSCSPISGHRSVSWYQQTPGQGLQFLFEYFSETQRNKGNFPGRFSGRQFSNSRSEMNVSTLELGDSALYLCASSLVAGTDTQYFGPGTRLTVL.

The chain couples TRBV9 to TRBJ2-2, with no clear D. Looked up from germline, CDR1 is SGDLS and CDR2 is YYNGEE. The V end lost 4 bases, the J end lost 5 bases, and 6 bases lay between the germline ends. The CDR3 is 12 amino acids. The CDR3 loop is CASSPTTGELFF. Here the CDR3 DNA reads TGTGCCAGCAGCCCAACAACCGGGGAGCTGTTTTTT. Variable domain in full (rest from reference TRBV9 and TRBJ2-2): DSGVTQTPKHLITATGQRVTLRCSPRSGDLSVYWYQQSLDQGLQFLIQYYNGEERAKGNILERFSAQQFPDLHSELNLSSLELGDSALYFCASSPTTGELFFGEGSRLTVL.